This record concerns one T cell receptor (beta chain) sequence. Its antigen is currently not known. No clone much larger than this one lies a single base away; base qualities are absent. Including the terminal cysteine and phenylalanine, the CDR3 comprises 14 residues. Only the CDR3 portion is preserved as DNA: 42 bases, with reading frame beginning at the first base. V has 5 bases trimmed and J has 4 bases trimmed; junction bases matching no gene number 4. The germline V gene gives CDR1 as MNHEY and CDR2 as SVGAGI. This sample is part of a study of blood T cell repertoires in COVID-19 (dated by TCRdb to 2019 to 2021). About the full investigation: Collaborator samples came from the United States, Italy and Spain and covered acute and convalescent phases of COVID-19. The material from the prospective study consisted of cDNA or gDNA derived from T cells, B-cell-depleted T cells, or PBMCs. Subjects who had been exposed to COVID-19, were actively infected with it, or had recovered from it provided the deeply sampled blood TCRbeta repertoires that made up the dataset. A freely available public database, intended as a resource for researchers studying the immune response to SARS-CoV-2, is where the repertoires were released. Samples came from the ongoing ImmuneRACE study (first 160 participants) plus 1,254 subjects from 6 global collaborators. The sample metadata nearly always contained a de-identified subject ID, COVID-19 status, age in years and sex. Where available, HLA class I and class II types were taken from metadata supplied by the sample provider and were not determined by assay-based typing.

Study-wide conclusions, independent of this receptor: The quantity of clinical and demographic metadata differed by source and by participant and was supplied without curation.

TCRbeta CDR3 regions were amplified from genomic DNA using the immunoSEQ Assay, a bias-controlled multiplex PCR. As for the original processing: The number of nucleated cells in each sample was estimated from the amplification of reference gene primers within the assay. To quantify the absolute abundance of each unique TCRbeta CDR3 rearrangement, sequence reads were collapsed and filtered. For each sample, productive Simpson clonality was calculated as the square root of Simpson's diversity index over productive rearrangements. The table comes from immuneACCESS by way of TCRdb, which keeps in-frame sequences with V and J called. Part of the clones is missing from these tables; in studies checked, under half for an unresolved V gene and the rest for unknown reasons. That table is the source of V, J and clone size, and D and trimming were worked out from the DNA. In this sample the table shows 200,000 to 300,000 clones, around 86% of which occur a single time. Clones ranked in the top ten supply about 9.8% of the sample.

A second Seattle source provided samples from volunteer blood donors who had recovered from COVID-19. The collaborating institutions used their own protocols to collect whole blood in K2EDTA tubes. For TCRbeta analysis, collaborators shipped samples in one of three forms: frozen whole blood, isolated PBMCs, or DNA extracted from either of those sample types. This sequence originates from a man aged 35-49 years who had recovered from COVID-19. The chain is encoded by TRBV6-5 joined to TRBJ1-2, with 10 bases in between that match TRBD1. Sequenced sample: peripheral blood. The CDR3: CASSNRTGGYGYTF. The DNA reads TGTGCCAGCAGTAATAGGACAGGGGGCTATGGCTACACCTTC.